The following is a TCR beta chain sequence with its context. Its antigen remains unidentified. Using immunoSEQ multiplex PCR, the repertoire was profiled, and TCRdb retains in-frame clones only, with some absent. Altogether about 81,000 clones are present, less than 90% being singletons, with the ten largest covering 0.34%. This sample is drawn from a study of graft-versus-host responses after intestinal transplantation. Germline V gene lookup returns CDR1 ENHRY and CDR2 SYGVKD. Trimming took off 2 bases at V and 3 bases at J, with 14 bases between the two ends. The CDR3 sequence is 15 residues long. The TCR comes from a human donor who received an intestinal transplant. The chain joins TRBV10-3 to TRBJ2-7; D may be TRBD1 (6 bases). Sequenced here: unstimulated CD4+ T cells sorted from spleen or lymph node cells, sampled before intestinal transplant. The CDR3 spells CAISEGSGTRYEQYF. Written as DNA, the CDR3 is TGTGCCATCAGTGAGGGCTCCGGGACACGCTACGAGCAGTACTTC.